This TCR beta chain was identified during a study of T-cell memory formation after mild COVID-19. Study background: TCR clusters showed largely donor specificity.

Study-wide results and caveats: Clones from the second wave (peaking day 37) had unconfirmed SARS-CoV-2 specificity.

This clonotype occurred a few times. Its specificity is unknown. 5'RACE primed from the constant segment yielded TCR alpha and TCR beta cDNA libraries bearing sample barcodes and UMIs. TCRdb called the 5' RACE reads again in MiXCR, with one record for every CDR3 protein. The table lists nearly 250,000 distinct CDR3 sequences, 15% to 17% of them singletons. Germline assignment: CDR1 SGHRS and CDR2 YFSETQ. V shed 1 base, J shed 1 base, and the junction held 4 bases outside the gene matches. The CDR3 totals 15 residues. The V and J genes are TRBV5-1 and TRBJ1-1; 7 positions match TRBD1. The TCR originated in an adult woman who had mild COVID-19 (a few samples of this study predate the infection). Cell type and time point are not known. The sequenced sample was PBMCs or a T cell subset sorted from them (not recorded which). The CDR3 reads CASSLHRGKNTEAFF. The CDR3 DNA reads as TGCGCCAGCAGCTTGCACAGGGGAAAGAACACTGAAGCTTTCTTT.